The 29 T cell receptor beta chains below all came from one sample that was sequenced in a study of beta chain features in type 1 diabetes. Reverse transcribing all isolated RNA meant expressed TCRB transcripts were sequenced. Generated by immunoSEQ multiplex PCR, the TCRdb table keeps only in-frame clones and is missing some. Here the sample spans 160,000 or so clones, more than 9.5% being singletons. The sequencing input was central memory CD4+ T cells from blood. All receptors come from a young man in good health.

The chain uses TRBV6-5 and TRBJ2-3; D uncertain. The CDR3 extends over 12 amino acids. V shed 5 bases and J shed 4 bases, with 7 bases lying between them. The germline gives CDR1 MNHEY, CDR2 SVGAGI. CDR3 DNA sequence: TGTGCCAGCAGTGAGTGGGCAGATACGCAGTATTTT. The encoded protein is CASSEWADTQYF.

V usage is TRBV5-4 and J usage is TRBJ2-5; D is ambiguous. Deletions cut 5 bases from V and 1 base from J, with 12 bases between. The CDR3 spans 14 residues. Germline CDR1 SGHNT, CDR2 YYREEE (reference sequence). The DNA for the CDR3 is TGTGCCAGCAGTCCGTCAGGTTTCCAAGAGACCCAGTACTTC. Translating gives CASSPSGFQETQYF. Complete variable domain (other parts from reference TRBV5-4 and TRBJ2-5): ETGVTQSPTHLIKTRGQQVTLRCSSQSGHNTVSWYQQALGQGPQFIFQYYREEENGRGNFPPRFSGLQFPNYSSELNVNALELDDSALYLCASSPSGFQETQYFGPGTRLLVL.

This clone has a handful of counts. J is TRBJ2-5 and V is TRBV5-1; no firm D call. V was clipped by 0 bases and J by 3 bases, with 12 bases between them. The CDR3 spans 15 residues. Germline CDR1 is SGHRS and CDR2 is YFSETQ. The CDR3 loop is CASSLVHRAEETQYF. CDR3 in DNA: TGCGCCAGCAGCTTGGTTCACAGAGCCGAAGAGACCCAGTACTTC.

The chain links TRBV15 to TRBJ1-2; 7 bases align to TRBD1. This CDR3 contains 15 residues. Losses at the gene ends were 3 bases for V and 5 bases for J; bases not matched to a gene: 9. The germline gives CDR1 LNHNV, CDR2 YYDKDF (reference sequence). CDR3: CATSSGGGARYGYTF. The CDR3 nucleotides read TGTGCCACCAGCAGTGGAGGGGGCGCCCGATATGGCTACACCTTC.

This clone has only a few counts. The chain has TRBV5-1 and TRBJ2-3; no definite D call. Trimming cost V 6 bases and J 1 base, with 9 bases left between them. Looked up from germline, CDR1 is SGHRS and CDR2 is YFSETQ. CDR3 length: 13 residues. CDR3 region: CASMSLGTDTQYF. CDR3 DNA: TGCGCCAGCATGTCGTTGGGCACAGATACGCAGTATTTT.

The table lists this clone with a few counts. CDR3 DNA sequence: TGTGCCAGCAGCTCAGGTCGGACAGGGGAAGCCTACAATGAGCAGTTCTTC. Encoded protein: CASSSGRTGEAYNEQFF. The V and J genes are TRBV7-3 and TRBJ2-1; 9 bases are shared with TRBD1. With V trimmed by 4 bases and J by 2 bases, 9 bases remained unmatched. Per germline, CDR1 SGHTA and CDR2 FQGTGA. This CDR3 spans 17 amino acids.

V is TRBV27 and J is TRBJ2-3; the match to TRBD2 covers 7 bases. The CDR3 is 10 residues long. The germline CDR1 and CDR2 sequences are MNHEY and SMNVEV (reference sequence). With 8 bases clipped from V and 9 bases from J, the junction kept 2 bases outside the gene matches. CDR3 sequence (DNA): TGTGCCAGCGGGAGGGGAACGCAGTATTTT. Protein sequence: CASGRGTQYF.

This clone appeared a few times. The rearrangement links TRBV5-6 to TRBJ2-5; 12 bases are shared with TRBD2. Germline trimming cut 3 bases from V and 0 bases from J; bases unmatched to any gene: 0. Germline V gives CDR1 SGHDT, CDR2 YYEEEE. There are 15 residues in the CDR3. CDR3 in DNA: TGTGCCAGCAGCTGGACTAGCGGGAACCAAGAGACCCAGTACTTC. This codes for CASSWTSGNQETQYF.

The chain combines TRBV28 with TRBJ1-5, with TRBD1 matching 10 bases. Losses at the gene ends were 2 bases for V and 3 bases for J; bases not matched to a gene: 4. CDR1 and CDR2 from the germline V gene are MDHEN and SYDVKM. The CDR3 covers 16 residues. The CDR3 loop is CASSLGTGAFNQPQHF. The CDR3 DNA is TGTGCCAGCAGTTTAGGGACAGGGGCGTTCAATCAGCCCCAGCATTTT.

V and J are TRBV5-1 and TRBJ1-2; the D is unclear. Germline CDR1 is SGHRS and CDR2 is YFSETQ. V was trimmed by 0 bases and J by 4 bases, leaving 7 bases between them. The CDR3 is made up of 13 amino acids. The CDR3 spells CASSLGLGYGYTF. The DNA for the CDR3 is TGCGCCAGCAGCTTGGGGCTGGGCTATGGCTACACCTTC. The full variable domain, in which reference TRBV5-1 and TRBJ1-2 provide the parts outside the CDR3, is KAGVTQTPRYLIKTRGQQVTLSCSPISGHRSVSWYQQTPGQGLQFLFEYFSETQRNKGNFPGRFSGRQFSNSRSEMNVSTLELGDSALYLCASSLGLGYGYTFGSGTRLTVV.

The chain has TRBV29-1 and TRBJ2-1; D perhaps matches TRBD2 (6 bases). Trimming removed 7 bases from V and 8 bases from J, with 27 bases in between. CDR3 length: 16 residues. Germline CDR1 reads SQVTM; CDR2 reads ANQGSEA. The CDR3 loop is CSGTRVRMEWGDEQFF. CDR3 DNA sequence: TGCAGCGGAACTCGGGTGCGCATGGAATGGGGGGATGAGCAGTTCTTC.

This clone has just a few counts. This chain joins TRBV9 and TRBJ1-2, with D unresolved. Germline V CDR1 and CDR2: SGDLS, YYNGEE. V lost 4 bases to trimming and J lost 0 bases, with 13 bases between them. The CDR3 has 15 amino acids. The CDR3, as DNA: TGTGCCAGCAGCCCTTCACCCGGGGCTAACTATGGCTACACCTTC. Its protein product is CASSPSPGANYGYTF.

In this sample, this clone turned up a few times. V is TRBV29-1 and J is TRBJ2-3; D perhaps matches TRBD2 (5 bases). The CDR3 extends over 15 amino acids. From germline, CDR1 is SQVTM and CDR2 ANQGSEA. With 2 bases removed from V and 2 bases from J, the gap between germline ends came to 14 bases. The CDR3: CSVERLASPTDTQYF. DNA of the CDR3: TGCAGCGTTGAAAGGCTAGCAAGCCCCACAGATACGCAGTATTTT.

This clone occurred a few times. CDR3 residues: CASSLDSGANVLTF. CDR3 DNA sequence: TGTGCCAGCAGCTTGGATTCTGGGGCCAACGTCCTGACTTTC. The gene calls are TRBV5-6 and TRBJ2-6; no clear D gene. V was trimmed by 0 bases and J by 1 base, leaving 2 bases between them. This CDR3 is 14 amino acids long. Germline CDR1 reads SGHDT; CDR2 reads YYEEEE.

This clone has a handful of counts. The rearrangement links TRBV9 to TRBJ2-3; TRBD1 matches at 7 bases. Trimming at V came to 3 bases and at J to 0 bases, leaving 10 bases not matched to a gene. Per germline, CDR1 SGDLS and CDR2 YYNGEE. The CDR3 runs 17 residues. CDR3 sequence: CASSASGQSHSTDTQYF. In nucleotides, the CDR3 is TGTGCCAGCAGCGCCTCGGGACAGAGCCATAGCACAGATACGCAGTATTTT.

This clone came up a few times. The chain is built from TRBV11-2 and TRBJ2-5; D gene unclear. CDR3 length equals 14 residues. Germline assignment: CDR1 SGHAT and CDR2 FQNNGV. V was pared by 2 bases and J by 2 bases, with 9 bases between. The CDR3 DNA follows: TGTGCCAGCAGCTTATCCCCGCGACAAGAGACCCAGTACTTC. Encoded protein: CASSLSPRQETQYF.

The gene calls are TRBV5-4 and TRBJ1-2, with 7 positions matching TRBD1. With V trimmed by 4 bases and J by 0 bases, 6 bases remained unmatched. The CDR3 is made up of 15 amino acids. In germline, CDR1 is SGHNT, CDR2 YYREEE (reference sequence). CDR3 in DNA: TGTGCCAGCAGCCCCGACAGGGCAGCTAACTATGGCTACACCTTC. As protein: CASSPDRAANYGYTF.

This clone has more than one count but fewer than ten. The sample has other DNA sequences that encode this CDR3 too. The V call is TRBV7-2, the J call TRBJ2-5; the D is unclear. CDR1 is SGHTA and CDR2 is FQGNSA in the germline V gene. V was clipped by 1 base and J by 2 bases, with 8 bases between them. The CDR3 extends over 14 amino acids. The CDR3 coding sequence is TGTGCCAGCAGCTTAGTTCGACAACAAGAGACCCAGTACTTC. Protein: CASSLVRQQETQYF.

This clone was picked up a small number of times. V is TRBV5-6 and J is TRBJ2-7; D ambiguous. The V and J ends lost 2 bases and 0 bases respectively, with 9 bases between them. CDR1 is SGHDT and CDR2 is YYEEEE in the germline V gene. The CDR3 totals 14 residues. The CDR3 nucleotides are TGTGCCAGCAGCTTCATAGTAACCTCCTACGAGCAGTACTTC. Amino acids: CASSFIVTSYEQYF.

V usage is TRBV5-6 and J usage is TRBJ2-5, with 8 nucleotides matching TRBD1. The CDR3 is made up of 15 amino acids. CDR1 and CDR2 from the germline V gene are SGHDT and YYEEEE. The J segment lost 5 bases and the V segment lost 0 bases, leaving 6 bases of the junction unmatched. The CDR3 protein is CASSLARGRQETQYF. DNA for the CDR3: TGTGCCAGCAGCTTGGCCAGGGGGCGCCAGGAGACCCAGTACTTC.

V is TRBV7-2 and J is TRBJ2-7; TRBD2 matches 8 bases. The CDR3 is 18 residues long. The V gene end was trimmed by 2 bases and the J gene end by 1 base; junction bases not matched to a gene: 13. CDR1 and CDR2 (germline): SGHTA, FQGNSA. CDR3 loop: CASSLISGDFRGSYEQYF. Written as DNA, the CDR3 is TGTGCCAGCAGCTTAATTAGCGGGGATTTCAGGGGATCCTACGAGCAGTACTTC. Variable domain in full (rest from reference TRBV7-2 and TRBJ2-7): GAGVSQSPSNKVTEKGKDVELRCDPISGHTALYWYRQSLGQGLEFLIYFQGNSAPDKSGLPSDRFSAERTGGSVSTLTIQRTQQEDSAVYLCASSLISGDFRGSYEQYFGPGTRLTVT.

The sample holds a few counts of this clone. The chain is built from TRBV12-5 and TRBJ2-3; maybe TRBD2 (7 bases). This CDR3 is built from 17 residues. V lost 2 bases, J lost 8 bases, and 23 bases lay in between. The germline V gene encodes CDR1 LGHNT and CDR2 FRNRAP. This CDR3 reads CASGLYQGGGQGGTQYF. The CDR3 DNA reads as TGTGCTAGTGGTTTGTATCAAGGGGGAGGGCAAGGAGGTACGCAGTATTTT.

In its sample, this clone was seen a few times. CDR3 sequence (DNA): TGCGCCAGCAGCCCTAGCACTCAAGAGACCCAGTACTTC. This encodes CASSPSTQETQYF. The chain carries TRBV5-1 and TRBJ2-5; D may be TRBD2 (5 bases). The ends were cut back, 4 bases at V and 2 bases at J, with 9 bases in the middle. Germline V gene lookup returns CDR1 SGHRS and CDR2 YFSETQ. This CDR3 is built from 13 residues.

This clone was seen more than once but under ten times. The rearrangement uses TRBV11-2 and TRBJ2-5; 8 bases line up with TRBD1. The CDR3 contains 16 residues. Trimming removed 7 bases from V and 2 bases from J; junction bases left unmatched: 12. Germline CDR1 is SGHAT and CDR2 is FQNNGV. The CDR3 bases are TGTGCCAGCACCCCGAGCCCTACAGGGGGGCAAGAGACCCAGTACTTC. It encodes CASTPSPTGGQETQYF.

This clone was detected a few times. This sequence joins TRBV20-1 and TRBJ2-7, with D uncertain. In germline, CDR1 is DFQATT, CDR2 SNEGSKA (reference sequence). V dropped 2 bases and J dropped 2 bases, with 4 bases sitting between them. The length of the CDR3 is 11 residues. The CDR3 reads CSARQTYEQYF. CDR3 nucleotides: TGCAGTGCTAGACAGACCTACGAGCAGTACTTC.

This clone was counted between two and nine times. The chain combines TRBV6-1 with TRBJ2-4, with D unclear. Trimming took 2 bases from V and 2 from J, leaving 13 bases between them. CDR3 length: 16 residues. Germline V gene lookup returns CDR1 MNHNS and CDR2 SASEGT. The CDR3 region is CASSEQLLTPKNIQYF. In DNA form, the CDR3 reads TGTGCCAGCAGTGAACAGCTACTAACACCCAAAAACATTCAGTACTTC.

A few counts support this clone. The chain couples TRBV12-5 to TRBJ1-5, with TRBD1 as a possible D gene (5 bases). The CDR3 has 13 residues. Trimming took off 7 bases at V and 7 bases at J, with 14 bases between the two ends. Per the germline V gene, CDR1 is LGHNT and CDR2 is FRNRAP. The CDR3 here is CASALGGGQPQHF. In nucleotides, the CDR3 is TGTGCTAGTGCCCTGGGGGGAGGCCAGCCCCAGCATTTT.

J is TRBJ2-6 and V is TRBV9; unclear D gene. CDR3 length equals 14 residues. Trimming pared 3 bases from V and 0 bases from J, leaving 4 bases between. Germline CDR1 SGDLS, CDR2 YYNGEE. The CDR3 loop reads CASSAYSGANVLTF. Written as DNA, the CDR3 is TGTGCCAGCAGCGCTTACTCTGGGGCCAACGTCCTGACTTTC.

In this sample, this clone turned up a few times. The rearrangement joins TRBV5-6 to TRBJ2-3, with D uncertain. CDR1 is SGHDT, CDR2 YYEEEE, per germline. V gave up 4 bases and J gave up 2 bases, with 11 bases separating them. This CDR3 contains 14 residues. The CDR3 bases are TGTGCCAGCAGCCATAGACGGATCACAGATACGCAGTATTTT. Encoded protein: CASSHRRITDTQYF.